These 22 T cell receptor beta chains came from one sample sequenced in a study of shared clonotypes between healthy human individuals. TCRdb's copy holds only in-frame clones and misses some; the assay was immunoSEQ multiplex PCR. This table holds roughly 490,000 clones, 60% to 85% found once. The sequencing input was PBMCs. These receptors all come from a woman aged 40 to 49 in good health. Some clones in this sample may be carry-over from other donors' samples.

The rearrangement links TRBV5-1 to TRBJ2-3; 7 positions agree with TRBD2. Germline CDR1 reads SGHRS; CDR2 reads YFSETQ. The CDR3 extends over 14 amino acids. J lost 1 base, V lost 9 bases, and 8 bases had no gene match. The CDR3 is CATQLAKGTDTQYF. CDR3 DNA: TGCGCCACCCAACTAGCGAAAGGCACAGATACGCAGTATTTT.

Points on this clone: One junction end does not reproduce the germline sequence, and a read error may be involved. V is TRBV7-7 and J is TRBJ2-5; perhaps TRBD1 as D (6 bases). CDR1 is SSHAT and CDR2 is FNYEAQ in the germline V gene (reference sequence). CDR3 length: 13 residues. The DNA for the CDR3 is TGTGCTAGCAGAGCCCAGGGGCGGGAGACCCAGTACTTC. As protein: CASRAQGRETQYF.

The chain couples TRBV7-2 to TRBJ1-5, with D unclear. The germline V and J ends were trimmed by 1 base and 4 bases, with 11 bases remaining between them. The CDR3 contains 15 residues. Germline V gene data show CDR1 as SGHTA and CDR2 as FQGNSA. The CDR3 spells CASSLGSTSNQPQHF. CDR3 in DNA: TGTGCCAGCAGCTTAGGAAGTACATCAAATCAGCCCCAGCATTTT. Based on the CDR3 plus reference TRBV7-2 and TRBJ1-5, the full variable domain is GAGVSQSPSNKVTEKGKDVELRCDPISGHTALYWYRQSLGQGLEFLIYFQGNSAPDKSGLPSDRFSAERTGGSVSTLTIQRTQQEDSAVYLCASSLGSTSNQPQHFGDGTRLSIL.

V is TRBV29-1 and J is TRBJ1-1; D gene unclear. The CDR3 has 11 residues. Trimming shortened V by 6 bases and J by 0 bases, and 5 bases separated the two germline ends. CDR1 and CDR2 (germline): SQVTM, ANQGSEA. CDR3 in amino acids: CSVLMNTEAFF. CDR3 bases: TGCAGCGTGCTCATGAACACTGAAGCTTTCTTT. Full variable domain (outside the CDR3, taken from reference TRBV29-1 and TRBJ1-1): SAVISQKPSRDICQRGTSLTIQCQVDSQVTMMFWYRQQPGQSLTLIATANQGSEATYESGFVIDKFPISRPNLTFSTLTVSNMSPEDSSIYLCSVLMNTEAFFGQGTRLTVV.

In this sample, this clone turned up once. The rearrangement joins TRBV5-6 to TRBJ2-2, with 8 nucleotides matching TRBD2. There are 15 residues in the CDR3. The junction had 7 bases not matched to a gene; V was cut back by 4 bases and J by 5 bases. Germline CDR1 and CDR2: SGHDT and YYEEEE. Written as DNA, the CDR3 is TGTGCCAGCAGCCATCGGGAGGGCCGGACCGGGGAGCTGTTTTTT. Protein product: CASSHREGRTGELFF.

This clone was counted a single time. This chain links TRBV7-6 with TRBJ2-7, with TRBD1 as a possible D gene (6 bases). With 5 bases removed from V and 9 bases from J, the gap between germline ends came to 23 bases. The CDR3 loop spans 15 amino acids. The germline V gene has CDR1 SGHVS and CDR2 FNYEAQ. In DNA form, the CDR3 reads TGTGCCAGCAGCGGATACAGGGATACTGGGCGACTGCAGTACTTC. Translating it yields CASSGYRDTGRLQYF.

This clone was seen a single time. The chain recombines TRBV14 with TRBJ1-2; D remains unclear. The germline V gene encodes CDR1 SGHDN and CDR2 FVKESK. V lost 1 base and J lost 0, with 15 bases in between. The CDR3 has 17 residues. For the CDR3, the DNA is TGTGCCAGCAGCCAAGTGCCGTACCCTGAAACTAACTATGGCTACACCTTC. Translating it yields CASSQVPYPETNYGYTF.

This clone was seen many times. The same CDR3 also results from other DNA sequences found in this sample. The chain combines TRBV6-6 with TRBJ2-2; D may be TRBD1 or TRBD2 (5 bases each). Per the germline V gene, CDR1 is MNHNY and CDR2 is SVGAGI (reference sequence). The CDR3 consists of 13 residues. V lost 10 bases and J 5 bases, leaving 14 bases between the germline ends. This CDR3 reads CATLLGETGELFF. The CDR3 DNA reads TGTGCCACCCTACTGGGGGAAACCGGGGAGCTGTTTTTT.

This rearrangement joins TRBV29-1 to TRBJ2-3; no reliable D call. V dropped 3 bases and J dropped 1 base, with 5 bases sitting between them. The CDR3 has 12 amino acids. The germline CDR1 and CDR2 sequences are SQVTM and ANQGSEA. The CDR3 here is CSVDVGTDTQYF. CDR3 in DNA: TGCAGCGTTGACGTCGGCACAGATACGCAGTATTTT.

V and J are TRBV5-4 and TRBJ2-1; 8 bases line up with TRBD1. The CDR3 is 15 amino acids. With 2 bases clipped from V and 3 bases from J, the junction kept 4 bases outside the gene matches. CDR1 SGHNT and CDR2 YYREEE come from the germline V gene (reference sequence). CDR3 DNA sequence: TGTGCCAGCAGCTTCTCCGGGACAGGCTACAATGAGCAGTTCTTC. Translating it yields CASSFSGTGYNEQFF.

The rearrangement uses TRBV4-2 and TRBJ2-1; D possibly corresponds to TRBD1 (6 bases). The length of the CDR3 is 17 residues. Trimming took 0 bases from V and 2 from J, leaving 14 bases between them. CDR1 is LGHNA and CDR2 is YNFKEQ in the germline V gene. The CDR3 sequence is CASSQEGAEGPYNEQFF. Written as DNA, the CDR3 is TGTGCCAGCAGCCAAGAGGGGGCAGAGGGCCCCTACAATGAGCAGTTCTTC.

The chain employs TRBV15 and TRBJ2-5, with D perhaps matching TRBD1 or TRBD2 (5 bases each). CDR1 LNHNV and CDR2 YYDKDF come from the germline V gene (reference sequence). The germline V and J ends were trimmed by 0 bases and 1 base, with 9 bases remaining between them. The CDR3 consists of 15 residues. CDR3: CATSRDGTRQETQYF. In DNA form, the CDR3 reads TGTGCCACCAGCAGAGATGGGACGCGCCAAGAGACCCAGTACTTC.

The chain carries TRBV2 and TRBJ2-5; 11 nucleotides agree with TRBD2. CDR1 and CDR2 from the germline V gene are SNHLY and FYNNEI. V shed 0 bases, J shed 4 bases, and the junction held 10 bases outside the gene matches. There are 18 residues in the CDR3. The CDR3 DNA follows: TGTGCCAGCAGTGAAGCTCGGAGACTAGCGGGACTGAGAGAGACCCAGTACTTC. Amino acid sequence: CASSEARRLAGLRETQYF.

J is TRBJ1-1 and V is TRBV15, with D uncertain. CDR1 and CDR2 (germline): LNHNV, YYDKDF (reference sequence). Trimming shortened V by 0 bases and J by 0 bases, and 5 bases separated the two germline ends. The length of the CDR3 is 14 residues. CDR3 region: CATSRDFVNTEAFF. CDR3 DNA: TGTGCCACCAGCAGAGATTTCGTGAACACTGAAGCTTTCTTT.

This clone was picked up a small number of times. The chain recombines TRBV30 with TRBJ2-3; perhaps TRBD2 as D (7 bases). Germline V gives CDR1 GTSNPN, CDR2 SVGIG (reference sequence). V was cut by 3 bases and J by 5 bases, with 15 bases left in between. This CDR3 contains 14 residues. The chain's CDR3 is CAWSGGLLGDTQYF. The CDR3, as DNA: TGTGCCTGGAGCGGGGGGCTTCTTGGAGATACGCAGTATTTT.

The chain couples TRBV15 to TRBJ2-4; no definite D call. V lost 0 bases and J 2 bases, leaving 11 bases between the germline ends. The germline V gene encodes CDR1 LNHNV and CDR2 YYDKDF (reference sequence). This CDR3 has 16 residues. The CDR3 loop reads CATSRDLGSTKNIQYF. The CDR3 nucleotides read TGTGCCACCAGCAGAGATCTGGGGTCAACCAAAAACATTCAGTACTTC. The variable domain in full, with the rest retrieved from reference TRBV15 and TRBJ2-4, is DAMVIQNPRYQVTQFGKPVTLSCSQTLNHNVMYWYQQKSSQAPKLLFHYYDKDFNNEADTPDNFQSRRPNTSFCFLDIRSPGLGDTAMYLCATSRDLGSTKNIQYFGAGTRLSVL.

This clone was counted once. The rearrangement joins TRBV7-8 to TRBJ2-1; D is perhaps TRBD2 (6 bases). Germline assignment: CDR1 SGHVS and CDR2 FQNEAQ. Trimming left V 1 base short and J 11 bases short, with 9 bases between. The CDR3 spans 12 residues. In DNA form, the CDR3 reads TGTGCCAGCAGCTTAGTCCGGGAGAAGCAGTTCTTC. This translates into CASSLVREKQFF.

This rearrangement joins TRBV7-2 to TRBJ1-5; D call uncertain. CDR3 length equals 13 residues. Trimming left V 5 bases short and J 4 bases short, with 9 bases between. Germline CDR1 SGHTA, CDR2 FQGNSA. The CDR3 DNA is TGTGCCAGCAGCCGAGGAGGGAATCAGCCCCAGCATTTT. It yields the protein CASSRGGNQPQHF.

This clone was seen ten or more times. The chain joins TRBV5-6 to TRBJ2-3, with 7 bases lining up with TRBD2. The length of the CDR3 is 15 residues. The junction had 10 bases not matched to a gene; V was cut back by 5 bases and J by 4 bases. The germline V gene encodes CDR1 SGHDT and CDR2 YYEEEE. CDR3 loop: CASSRTRYGADTQYF. For the CDR3, the DNA is TGTGCCAGCAGTCGGACTAGGTACGGGGCAGATACGCAGTATTTT.

CDR3 protein: CAIPPQLPNTEAFF. CDR3 DNA: TGTGCCATCCCACCCCAACTCCCGAACACTGAAGCTTTCTTT. The chain joins TRBV6-1 to TRBJ1-1; unclear D gene. The germline gives CDR1 MNHNS, CDR2 SASEGT. This CDR3 has 14 amino acids. Trimming took 10 bases from V and 1 from J, leaving 16 bases between them.

The chain combines TRBV6-5 with TRBJ2-7; D is perhaps TRBD1 (6 bases). V shed 9 bases and J shed 6 bases, with 12 bases lying between them. The CDR3 has 11 residues. CDR1 and CDR2 (germline): MNHEY, SVGAGI. The CDR3, as DNA: TGTGCCAGTGGCGTGGGGGCCGAGCAGTACTTC. Translation gives CASGVGAEQYF.

In DNA form, the CDR3 reads TGTGCCTGGAAAAACCCGGGACAGGGCACTGAAGCTTTCTTT. This encodes CAWKNPGQGTEAFF. V and J are TRBV30 and TRBJ1-1; 9 bases map to TRBD1. The ends lost 4 bases at V and 4 bases at J; junction bases unmatched: 7. The CDR3 runs 14 residues. The germline V gene encodes CDR1 GTSNPN and CDR2 SVGIG (reference sequence).